This T cell receptor (beta chain) is from a study of Graves' ophthalmopathy and Graves' hyperthyroidism. Trimming left V 9 bases short and J 3 bases short, with 9 bases between. Per the germline V gene, CDR1 is MNHEY and CDR2 is SVGAGI. The CDR3 has 11 amino acids. Transcripts of RNA were the source for amplifying TCR beta CDR3 regions. The first-round RT-PCR employed HTBI primers together with the Qiagen OneStep RT-PCR kit. A multiplex PCR was then performed as the second round. One entry per CDR3 protein results from TCRdb running MiXCR on the multiplex PCR reads. The table has 400,000 to 450,000 distinct CDR3 sequences, around 21% seen once. This clonotype was seen at least ten times. Included hyperthyroidism patients were aged 18 to 65 and newly diagnosed (under 2 months' duration). Orbital computed tomography, thyroid ultrasound, TRAb, serum thyroxine and clinical symptoms formed the basis of diagnosis. The PBMCs originated from roughly 10 ml of fresh peripheral blood.

Sequencing input: peripheral blood. This TCR was recovered from a woman aged 18-29 years with stable Graves' hyperthyroidism. The chain links TRBV6-5 to TRBJ2-7; no definite D call. The CDR3 coding sequence is TGTGCCAGTGGTCGCTTCTACGAGCAGTACTTC. Amino acid sequence: CASGRFYEQYF.